A selection of T cell receptor beta chains follows, all from one sample in a study of identical twins. TCRdb itself ran the 5' RACE reads through MiXCR, one entry per CDR3 protein. The sample carries some 460,000 distinct CDR3 sequences, approximately 15% recorded once. The same specimen was also included in a second study, on yellow fever vaccine responses in identical twins.

Source material: CD4+ T cells sorted from blood. Receptor source: a woman aged 18-29 years in good health. The CDR3 runs from the conserved cysteine through the conserved F or W. The D gene is left open where the match is weak. Not all rows give a size; the values are once, few, many and, for expanded clones, a class.

V gene	J gene	clone size	D gene	CDR3 protein	CDR3 DNA
TRBV10-3	TRBJ1-6	few	.	CAISSQNSPLHF	TGTGCCATCAGCAGTCAAAATTCACCCCTCCACTTT
TRBV18	TRBJ2-1	few	TRBD2	CASSVTSSGIAEQFF	TGTGCCAGCTCAGTAACCTCTAGCGGGATTGCGGAGCAGTTCTTC
TRBV28	TRBJ1-4	few	.	CASSLGGAGQEKLFF	TGTGCCAGCAGTTTAGGGGGCGCGGGACAAGAAAAACTGTTTTTT
TRBV20-1	TRBJ1-1	.	.	CSAMGPIDTEAFF	TGCAGTGCTATGGGTCCTATCGACACTGAAGCTTTCTTT
TRBV5-1	TRBJ2-1	.	.	CASSLSITGEQFF	TGCGCCAGCAGCTTGTCCATTACAGGTGAGCAGTTCTTC
TRBV5-1	TRBJ2-7	.	TRBD1	CASSTGQGSLEQYF	TGCGCCAGCAGCACGGGACAGGGTTCGCTCGAGCAGTACTTC
TRBV28	TRBJ2-6	few	.	CASNEGSSGANVLTF	TGTGCCAGCAACGAGGGGAGCTCTGGGGCCAACGTCCTGACTTTC
TRBV7-9	TRBJ2-5	few	TRBD1	CASSTWTGGMGKETQYF	TGTGCCAGCAGCACGTGGACAGGGGGCATGGGTAAAGAGACCCAGTACTTC
TRBV19	TRBJ1-1	.	.	CASSMGGRMNTEAFF	TGTGCCAGTAGTATGGGCGGGCGGATGAACACTGAAGCTTTCTTT
TRBV20-1	TRBJ2-5	few	.	CSASVLAGETQYF	TGCAGTGCTAGTGTCCTAGCAGGGGAGACCCAGTACTTC
TRBV11-2	TRBJ2-3	.	TRBD2	CASSVRGGSSTDTQYF	TGTGCCAGCAGCGTTCGCGGGGGGTCTAGCACAGATACGCAGTATTTT
TRBV5-1	TRBJ2-1	few	TRBD2	CASSFSTSGGILYNEQFF	TGCGCCAGCAGCTTTAGTACTAGCGGGGGGATCCTATACAATGAGCAGTTCTTC
TRBV20-1	TRBJ2-4	few	TRBD1	CSARGTGLTIAKNIQYF	TGCAGTGCTCGGGGGACAGGGTTGACAATAGCCAAAAACATTCAGTACTTC
TRBV29-1	TRBJ2-7	few	TRBD2	CSVETSGIGEQYF	TGCAGCGTTGAAACTAGCGGGATAGGCGAGCAGTACTTC
TRBV29-1	TRBJ2-2	many	.	CSVENFATGELFF	TGCAGCGTTGAAAACTTCGCCACCGGGGAGCTGTTTTTT
TRBV18	TRBJ1-3	few	.	CASSPQITSGNTIYF	TGTGCCAGCTCACCACAGATAACCTCTGGAAACACCATATATTTT
TRBV24-1	TRBJ1-5	few	TRBD1	CATSDSFSPGQDQPQHF	TGTGCCACCAGTGATTCATTTAGCCCGGGACAGGATCAGCCCCAGCATTTT
TRBV6-1	TRBJ2-7	.	TRBD2	CASRRLAGGPREQYF	TGTGCCAGCAGAAGACTAGCGGGAGGGCCTCGAGAGCAGTACTTC
TRBV2	TRBJ2-1	.	.	CASSDNQNEQFF	TGTGCCAGCAGTGATAACCAAAATGAGCAGTTCTTC
TRBV3-1	TRBJ1-6	.	.	CASSQGAFSPLHF	TGTGCCAGCAGCCAGGGGGCATTTTCACCCCTCCACTTT
TRBV28	TRBJ2-7	.	.	CASSSPSREQYF	TGTGCCAGCAGTTCTCCCTCCCGGGAGCAGTACTTC
TRBV4-3	TRBJ2-3	few	TRBD2	CASSQAHPLAGYSDTQYF	TGCGCCAGCAGCCAAGCTCACCCCCTAGCGGGTTACTCAGATACGCAGTATTTT
TRBV6-1	TRBJ2-1	few	TRBD2	CASRPSGGASNEQFF	TGTGCCAGCAGACCGAGCGGGGGGGCCTCTAATGAGCAGTTCTTC
TRBV28	TRBJ2-3	many	.	CASSSFSFGTDTQYF	TGTGCCAGCAGTTCGTTTAGTTTCGGCACAGATACGCAGTATTTT
TRBV7-2	TRBJ2-7	.	.	CASSQDPDSGAYEQYF	TGTGCCAGCAGCCAAGACCCTGACAGTGGGGCCTACGAGCAGTACTTC
TRBV12-3/TRBV12-4	TRBJ1-1	few	.	CASSSYGIGGMGTTEAFF	TGTGCCAGCAGCTCTTACGGAATTGGGGGCATGGGGACCACTGAAGCTTTCTTT
TRBV28	TRBJ2-2	.	TRBD1	CASRTGTANTGELFF	TGTGCCAGCAGAACCGGGACAGCGAACACCGGGGAGCTGTTTTTT
TRBV6-1	TRBJ2-3	.	TRBD2	CASSVSGLAGADTQYF	TGTGCCAGCAGTGTCTCGGGACTAGCGGGAGCAGATACGCAGTATTTT
TRBV20-1	TRBJ2-3	many	.	CSARVVVSGDTQYF	TGCAGTGCTAGAGTGGTGGTCTCTGGGGATACGCAGTATTTT
TRBV7-2	TRBJ2-7	.	TRBD2	CASSTGLAGMVEQYF	TGTGCCAGCAGCACCGGACTAGCGGGAATGGTCGAGCAGTACTTC
TRBV20-1	TRBJ2-1	few	TRBD2	CSAIVLAGVMALRNEQFF	TGCAGTGCTATAGTACTAGCGGGAGTAATGGCCCTCAGGAATGAGCAGTTCTTC
TRBV6-5	TRBJ2-7	few	.	CASSTSNGREQYF	TGTGCCAGCAGTACTAGTAACGGTCGCGAGCAGTACTTC
TRBV7-2	TRBJ2-7	.	.	CASSPSPGSYEQYF	TGTGCCAGCAGCCCCTCGCCGGGTTCCTACGAGCAGTACTTC
TRBV20-1	TRBJ1-5	many	.	CSARTGYNQPQHF	TGCAGTGCTAGAACAGGGTACAATCAGCCCCAGCATTTT
TRBV15	TRBJ2-7	.	TRBD1	CATSRVGQGADEQYF	TGTGCCACCAGCAGAGTCGGACAGGGGGCCGACGAGCAGTACTTC
TRBV2	TRBJ2-5	.	.	CASSESSSYQETQYF	TGTGCCAGCAGTGAATCTTCGTCCTACCAAGAGACCCAGTACTTC
TRBV20-1	TRBJ1-6	.	TRBD1	CSARPDRGNNSPLHF	TGCAGTGCTAGACCAGACAGGGGAAATAATTCACCCCTCCACTTT
TRBV25-1	TRBJ2-3	many	TRBD2	CASSELAGLAGSTDTQYF	TGTGCCAGCAGTGAATTGGCGGGGCTAGCGGGTAGCACAGATACGCAGTATTTT